The clone carrying this T cell receptor (beta chain) has more than one count but fewer than ten. The sample comes from a study of beta chain features in type 1 diabetes. Study information: Examination of sorted cells across all samples involved around 98 million cells.

The isolated RNA, all of it, was reverse transcribed, so expressed TCRB transcripts were what got sequenced. The repertoire was sequenced with immunoSEQ multiplex PCR; TCRdb's copy has only in-frame clones and lacks some. This sample has under 400,000 clones, with about 12% found just once. V shed 0 bases and J shed 0 bases, with 5 bases lying between them. Germline V lookup: CDR1 GTSNPN, CDR2 SVGIG (reference sequence). The CDR3 loop spans 14 amino acids. Blood was collected once per donor into heparin, averaging approximately 0.11 L. Stem cell-like memory, regulatory, central memory and naive CD4+ cells were sorted via CD45RO/CCR7/CD25/CD127/CD95/CD27.

The genes are TRBV30 and TRBJ1-4; D gene unclear. The source of this sequence is a man aged 18 to 29 in good health. The sequencing sample was made of naive CD4+ T cells from blood. The CDR3 protein is CAWSVRATNEKLFF. Here the CDR3 DNA reads TGTGCCTGGAGTGTGAGGGCAACTAATGAAAAACTGTTTTTT.